This T cell receptor beta chain was sequenced for a study of CD8+CD57+ T cells in acquired aplastic anemia. Study in general: Isolated CD4+ and CD8+ cells, once sorted, yielded DNA averaging approximately 3 ug. Study outcomes and limitations: Patients were compared with controls for CD8+ Simpson's diversity, and no significant difference emerged.

A remark on this clonotype: Its antigen remains unknown.

CDR3 length: 12 residues. V was cut by 8 bases and J by 6 bases, with 8 bases left in between. Looked up from germline, CDR1 is MGHDK and CDR2 is SYGVNS. Patients selected for sequencing had displayed CD8+CD57+ cell expansion by flow cytometry. The template used for profiling TCR beta VDJ and CDR3 was genomic DNA. TCRdb reprocessed the reads via MiXCR and lists one record per CDR3 protein. In the table there are about 200,000 distinct CDR3 sequences, 50% to 70% of which are singletons. The sequencing sample was made of sorted CD4+, CD8+, or CD8+CD57+ T cells (not recorded which) from PBMCs. The sequence was obtained from a human donor with aplastic anemia. The chain employs TRBV25-1 and TRBJ1-6, with D hard to call. In nucleotides, the CDR3 is TGTGCCAGCTCCGACTTTAATTCACCCCTCCACTTT. Translating it yields CASSDFNSPLHF.